The rows below give T cell receptor beta chains drawn from one sample of a study of control samples from healthy donors and cancer patients. Generated by immunoSEQ multiplex PCR, the TCRdb table keeps only in-frame clones and is missing some. The profile shows about 190,000 clones, around 93% of them singletons. The sequenced material came from blood. These receptors were taken from a man aged 25-45 years in good health. The CDR3 runs from the conserved cysteine through the conserved F or W. A D gene is named only where the DNA matches it firmly. Rows may omit the clone size; those that give it use once, few, many or a size class.

D gene	V gene	J gene	clone size	CDR3 protein	CDR3 DNA
-	TRBV19	TRBJ1-1	-	CASSIMGGSGTEAFF	TGTGCCAGTAGTATTATGGGGGGCTCGGGCACTGAAGCTTTCTTT
TRBD1	TRBV19	TRBJ2-7	-	CASSMGGTGGFYEQYF	TGTGCCAGTAGTATGGGAGGGACAGGGGGCTTCTACGAGCAGTACTTC
-	TRBV6-5	TRBJ2-1	-	CASSTQGKTYNEQFF	TGTGCCAGCAGCACCCAGGGGAAAACCTACAATGAGCAGTTCTTC
-	TRBV2	TRBJ2-2	-	CASKWGAGELFF	TGTGCCTCAAAGTGGGGGGCCGGGGAGCTGTTTTTT
-	TRBV29-1	TRBJ2-7	-	CSVDWRQLIYEQYF	TGCAGCGTTGATTGGAGGCAGCTTATCTACGAGCAGTACTTC
-	TRBV15	TRBJ1-1	-	CATSSDGQPNTEAFF	TGTGCCACCAGCTCAGATGGACAACCGAACACTGAAGCTTTCTTT
TRBD2	TRBV6-2/TRBV6-3	TRBJ2-3	-	CASSYGGVGTDTQYF	TGTGCCAGCAGTTACGGGGGGGTTGGCACAGATACGCAGTATTTT
-	TRBV5-1	TRBJ1-1	-	CARTTGNTEAFF	TGCGCCAGGACGACAGGGAACACTGAAGCTTTCTTT
-	TRBV5-1	TRBJ2-6	-	CASSLGQGYSSGANVLTF	TGCGCCAGCAGCTTGGGGCAGGGGTACTCATCAGGGGCCAACGTCCTGACTTTC
-	TRBV20-1	TRBJ1-2	-	CSASFRSGWGYGYTF	TGCAGTGCTAGTTTTAGGTCCGGGTGGGGGTATGGCTACACCTTC
-	TRBV6-5	TRBJ1-2	-	CASTPGGYGYTF	TGTGCCAGCACCCCCGGAGGGTATGGCTACACCTTC
-	TRBV7-6	TRBJ1-1	few	CASSPGLERHMNTEAFF	TGTGCCAGCAGCCCCGGCCTCGAGCGACACATGAACACTGAAGCTTTCTTT
-	TRBV2	TRBJ2-1	-	CASRVNEQFF	TGTGCCAGCAGGGTCAATGAGCAGTTCTTC
TRBD2	TRBV5-6	TRBJ2-3	-	CASSQTWRLAGGVDTQYF	TGTGCCAGCAGTCAGACGTGGCGGCTAGCGGGGGGAGTAGATACGCAGTATTTT
TRBD2	TRBV7-9	TRBJ2-7	-	CASTPRLAGGQGRAEQYF	TGTGCCAGCACCCCCAGGCTAGCGGGGGGGCAGGGACGGGCCGAGCAGTACTTC
-	TRBV7-9	TRBJ2-1	-	CASSLSRPYNEQFF	TGTGCCAGCAGCTTATCCCGACCCTACAATGAGCAGTTCTTC
-	TRBV21-1	TRBJ2-5	once	CASSKGAVRTSQTQYF	TGTGCCAGCAGCAAAGGGGCTGTAAGGACTTCACAGACCCAGTACTTC
TRBD1	TRBV7-8	TRBJ2-7	-	CASSTRGQLSEQYF	TGTGCCAGCAGCACAAGGGGACAGCTCTCCGAGCAGTACTTC
-	TRBV10-2	TRBJ2-1	-	CASSESRAVAYNEQFF	TGCGCCAGCAGTGAGTCGAGAGCGGTGGCCTACAATGAGCAGTTCTTC
-	TRBV4-1	TRBJ2-3	-	CASSQEWSGRTDTQYF	TGCGCCAGCAGCCAAGAGTGGTCCGGGCGGACAGATACGCAGTATTTT
-	TRBV2	TRBJ2-2	-	CASSEGRRLIRAGELFF	TGTGCCAGCAGTGAAGGCAGGAGACTAATTCGGGCCGGGGAGCTGTTTTTT
-	TRBV6-4	TRBJ1-3	-	CASSVAKITGNTIYF	TGTGCCAGCAGCGTAGCAAAGATTACTGGAAACACCATATATTTT
-	TRBV7-9	TRBJ2-3	-	CASSSGHAFADTQYF	TGTGCCAGCAGTTCGGGTCACGCCTTCGCAGATACGCAGTATTTT
TRBD2	TRBV4-2	TRBJ2-2	-	CASSPPGLAGGRFGELFF	TGTGCCAGCAGCCCGCCCGGACTAGCGGGGGGGCGGTTCGGGGAGCTGTTTTTT
TRBD1	TRBV6-5	TRBJ1-4	-	CASGTGSSEKLFF	TGTGCCAGCGGGACAGGGTCGAGTGAAAAACTGTTTTTT
TRBD1	TRBV5-1	TRBJ1-6	-	CASSPLSGTGASPLHF	TGCGCCAGCAGCCCCCTATCCGGGACAGGGGCTTCACCCCTCCACTTT